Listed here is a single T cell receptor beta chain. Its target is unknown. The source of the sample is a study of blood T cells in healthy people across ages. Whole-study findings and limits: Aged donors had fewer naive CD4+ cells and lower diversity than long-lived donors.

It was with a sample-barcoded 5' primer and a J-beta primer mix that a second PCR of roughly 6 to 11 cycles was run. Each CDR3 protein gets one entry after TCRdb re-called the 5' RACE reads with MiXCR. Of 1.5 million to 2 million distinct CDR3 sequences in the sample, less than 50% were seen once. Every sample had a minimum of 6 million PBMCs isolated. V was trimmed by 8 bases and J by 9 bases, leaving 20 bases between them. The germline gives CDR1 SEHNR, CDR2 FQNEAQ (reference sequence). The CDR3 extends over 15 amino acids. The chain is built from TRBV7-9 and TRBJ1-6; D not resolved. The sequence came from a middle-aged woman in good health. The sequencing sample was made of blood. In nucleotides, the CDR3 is TGTGCCAGCGGCTATAAGGACGGGCTGAGTTCACCCCTCCACTTT. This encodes CASGYKDGLSSPLHF.